The source of this T cell receptor (beta chain) is a study of vaccination and CD4 T cells after COVID-19 (dated 2022 in TCRdb). For the study in its entirety: Convalescent patients had a positive SARS-CoV-2 result on nasal swab PCR, and of these patients, several had mild disease and one had severe disease. The convalescent cohort comprised six males and four females, including two Hispanic individuals, seven Caucasians, two Asians and one multiracial person. Participants got two doses of the Pfizer-BioNTech BNT162b2 vaccine (n=8) or two doses of the Moderna mRNA-1273 vaccine (n=2). Post-COVID blood samples from convalescent patients were collected a median of 101 days after diagnosis, with a range of 35 to 161 days. The time from the second vaccine dose to post-vaccine blood sampling had a median of around 72 days and ranged from about 14 to 250 days. For a few convalescent patients, samples were collected at an early post-vaccination timepoint (day 14) as well as at a late post-vaccination timepoint (days 161 to 241). Culture stimuli were overlapping spike peptide pools from SARS-CoV-2 and from the common cold coronaviruses HCoV-NL63, HCoV-OC43 and HCoV-229E. Control cultures received a CEFX viral epitope pool as the positive control, an HIV-1 Nef peptide pool as the negative control, or no peptide. In about 11 COVID-19 convalescent patients and 4 infection-naive healthy vaccine recipients, the spike-specific CD4+ TCR repertoire before mRNA vaccination was compared with the repertoire after mRNA vaccination. The paper's findings and limits, for the study overall: An increase in the median number of SARS-CoV-2-reactive clonotypes from roughly 20 after infection to roughly 38 after vaccination was observed, but the change was not found to be significant. Of the vaccine-specific clones found in convalescent patients, nearly all (304 of 307) were mono-reactive for SARS-CoV-2 spike instead of being cross-reactive with common cold coronaviruses. Only a relatively small number of convalescent patients were included in the study, and early timepoints following natural infection were not analyzed. In convalescent patients, a median approximately 83% of post-vaccine SARS-CoV-2-reactive clones were detected only after vaccination, and vaccine-specific priming was suggested by this finding.

V ends up 2 bases short and J 0 bases short, with an unmatched junction base count of 4. Per the germline V gene, SGHVS is the CDR1 and FNYEAQ is the CDR2. The CDR3 goes from the cysteine to the phenylalanine over 17 residues. Only CDR3 DNA remains: 51 bases, in frame from the first base. Taken with the paper, the label for time point translates to: late sampling 161 to 241 days after vaccination in three convalescent patients. The label giving this sample's treatment or condition can be read as: roughly 10-day PBMC culture with coronavirus spike peptide pools or control peptides (ViraFEST assay). The ViraFEST assay, used in the study, expanded antigen-specific T cells with peptide pools and then identified the expanded clonotypes through TCR sequencing. Positive SARS-CoV-2 PCR tests in the convalescent patients dated from March to December 2020, before Alpha, Beta and Delta variants emerged in the United States. Each well held 2 million or so PBMCs cultured in IMDM containing roughly 5.4% human AB serum and roughly 9.7 IU/ml IL-2, with around 9.7 ug/ml peptide pools added. On days 3 and 7, half of the culture medium was replaced with fresh IL-2-containing medium. CD4+ T cells were isolated after roughly 10 days of culture through negative selection using the EasySep CD4+ T cell isolation kit. Ficoll-Paque Plus gradient centrifugation was used to isolate PBMCs from whole blood, and the isolated PBMCs were then either used fresh or cryopreserved at -140C. In general, triplicate wells were set up for every culture condition.

Library construction relied on PCR. At the Johns Hopkins FTIC core, DNA from the cultured CD4+ T cells underwent TCR sequencing with the Oncomine TCR Beta short-read assay. The QIAamp micro DNA kit was used to extract genomic DNA from the cultured CD4+ T cells. The Oncomine TCR Beta libraries from cultured CD4+ T cells were pooled using unique dual indexes and then sequenced on an Illumina iSeq 100. From the authors' description of their analysis: Non-productive sequences were filtered out, and CDR3s that did not start with C, did not end with F or W, or were shorter than 7 amino acids were discarded. Antigen-specific clonotypes were identified with the MANAFEST web application by comparing peptide-stimulated wells with reference and other culture wells. An FDR below 0.05, an odds ratio above 5, and a productive frequency above 0.1% in at least two of three replicate wells were required for clones to be considered positive. A clonotype counted as cross-reactive if it showed significant expansion both in the SARS-CoV-2 spike wells and in at least one common cold coronavirus spike condition. Levenshtein distances (stringdist) and unrooted phylogenetic trees (ape) in R version 3.6.1 were used to assess CDR3 homology. TCRdb took the public reads, trimmed them with fastp at Q25, ran MiXCR for clone calling and kept in-frame beta chains. Duplicate CDR3 protein sequences are folded into a single record with the most common DNA and genes. The V and J calls were determined by TCRdb, not by the authors. This sample has about 26,000 distinct CDR3 sequences in its table, and 35% to 40% of those were observed once. 3% to 4% of the sample is held by the ten biggest clonotypes.

In regard to this clonotype: Its antigen is not yet known. The sample holds no much larger clone one base away, and base qualities are not on file.

The sequence links TRBV7-6 to TRBJ2-3; a stretch of 11 junction bases matches TRBD2. This clonotype originated in a human donor who had recovered from COVID-19. Sequencing was performed on CD4+ T cells from blood, cultured in vitro, taken about 7 months after SARS-CoV-2 vaccination. The CDR3 protein sequence reads: CASSLRLAGPSTDTQYF. The nucleotide sequence is TGTGCCAGCAGCTTACGACTAGCGGGGCCCAGCACAGATACGCAGTATTTT. The full variable domain, completed from the reference TRBV7-6 and TRBJ2-3 proteins outside the CDR3, reads GAGVSQSPRYKVTKRGQDVALRCDPISGHVSLYWYRQALGQGPEFLTYFNYEAQQDKSGLPNDRFSAERPEGSISTLTIQRTEQRDSAMYRCASSLRLAGPSTDTQYFGPGTRLTVL.